The TCR beta chain described here comes from a study of T cells in Graves' hyperthyroidism and ophthalmopathy. Trimming removed 0 bases from V and 6 bases from J, with 11 bases in between. CDR3 size: 14 residues. CDR1 is WNHNN, CDR2 SYGVQD, per germline (reference sequence). TCR beta CDR3 sequences were amplified from RNA transcripts. The HTBI primer set drove a first-round RT-PCR of the TCR CDR3. A single record per CDR3 protein comes from TCRdb applying MiXCR to the multiplex PCR reads. The sample contains about 200,000 distinct CDR3 sequences, roughly 18% of which appear only once. The source is a man between 35 and 55 years old with Graves' hyperthyroidism. Sequences were obtained from blood. The chain links TRBV10-1 to TRBJ1-2, with D unclear. The CDR3 protein is CASSESYAPDGYTF. The DNA for the CDR3 is TGCGCCAGCAGTGAGTCTTACGCCCCGGATGGCTACACCTTC.